The 21 T cell receptor beta chains given below trace back to one sample, sequenced in a study of T cells in Graves' hyperthyroidism and ophthalmopathy. RNA transcripts served as the template for amplifying TCR beta CDR3 regions. HTBI primers drove first-round RT-PCR of the TCR CDR3. TCRdb passed the multiplex PCR reads through MiXCR, listing each CDR3 protein once. This table has more than 300,000 distinct CDR3 sequences, about 17% appearing once. Sequences were obtained from blood. These TCRs come from a woman between 25 and 40 years old with Graves' hyperthyroidism that later progressed to Graves' ophthalmopathy.

Note on this clonotype: A single base separates this from a much larger clone, so it may be a read error. The chain couples TRBV5-5 to TRBJ1-2; TRBD1 matches at 7 bases. Germline-derived CDR1 and CDR2 are SGHKS and YYEKEE (reference sequence). The CDR3 extends over 13 amino acids. The CDR3 loop reads CASSEGQNYGYAF. Written as DNA, the CDR3 is TGTGCCAGCAGCGAGGGACAGAACTATGGCTACGCCTTC. Full variable domain (rest looked up from reference TRBV5-5 and TRBJ1-2): DAGVTQSPTHLIKTRGQQVTLRCSPISGHKSVSWYQQVLGQGPQFIFQYYEKEERGRGNFPDRFSARQFPNYSSELNVNALLLGDSALYLCASSEGQNYGYAFGSGTRLTVV.

This clonotype occurred many times. The chain carries TRBV27 and TRBJ1-6; D gene ambiguous. The germline V and J ends were trimmed by 6 bases and 8 bases, with 8 bases remaining between them. Germline V gene lookup returns CDR1 MNHEY and CDR2 SMNVEV (reference sequence). The CDR3 length is 12 residues. The CDR3 protein is CASSYPHSPLHF. DNA of the CDR3: TGTGCCAGCAGCTATCCCCATTCACCCCTCCACTTT.

This clonotype was picked up many times. The chain links TRBV12-3 or TRBV12-4 to TRBJ2-3; no definite D call. CDR3 size: 14 residues. Between the trimmed V and J ends, which lost 3 bases and 3 bases, there was a span of 10 bases. CDR3 DNA sequence: TGTGCCAGCAGTTTGGTAGGGCGGACAGATACGCAGTATTTT. Its translation: CASSLVGRTDTQYF.

This clonotype was observed at least ten times. The chain is built from TRBV19 and TRBJ1-6; D remains unclear. V lost 7 bases to trimming and J lost 5 bases, with 18 bases between them. The CDR3 extends over 16 amino acids. CDR1 is LNHDA and CDR2 is SQIVND in the germline V gene (reference sequence). CDR3 amino acids: CASTSTIRRNNSPLHF. CDR3 sequence (DNA): TGTGCCAGTACCTCAACCATTCGACGGAATAATTCACCCCTCCACTTT. Complete variable domain (other parts from reference TRBV19 and TRBJ1-6): DGGITQSPKYLFRKEGQNVTLSCEQNLNHDAMYWYRQDPGQGLRLIYYSQIVNDFQKGDIAEGYSVSREKKESFPLTVTSAQKNPTAFYLCASTSTIRRNNSPLHFGNGTRLTVT.

In this sample, this clonotype turned up many times. The chain carries TRBV10-2 and TRBJ1-2; tentatively, D is TRBD1 (5 bases). Germline V CDR1 and CDR2: WSHSY, SAAADI. The germline V and J ends were trimmed by 5 bases and 2 bases, with 12 bases remaining between them. The CDR3 has 14 residues. CDR3 residues: CASSSDSRNYGYTF. The CDR3 region has the DNA TGCGCCAGCAGTTCCGACAGTCGAAACTATGGCTACACCTTC.

This clonotype was observed a few times. V usage is TRBV4-2 and J usage is TRBJ1-2, with 7 nucleotides matching TRBD1. Germline CDR1 is LGHNA and CDR2 is YNFKEQ. The CDR3 consists of 14 residues. V was pared by 2 bases and J by 1 base, with 1 base of the junction left unmatched. For the CDR3, the DNA is TGTGCCAGCAGCCAAACAGGGGATAACTATGGCTACACCTTC. It specifies CASSQTGDNYGYTF.

The chain uses TRBV9 and TRBJ1-2; TRBD1 is a possible D gene (5 bases). From germline, CDR1 is SGDLS and CDR2 YYNGEE. The CDR3 contains 14 residues. V lost 3 bases to trimming and J lost 7 bases, with 16 bases between them. CDR3 in amino acids: CASSAGRSAGGYTF. CDR3 DNA: TGTGCCAGCAGCGCGGGACGGTCGGCGGGTGGCTACACCTTC.

The CDR3, as DNA: TGCGCCAGCAGCTTGGGAGAAGGGTGGACTGAAGCTTTCTTT. It translates to CASSLGEGWTEAFF. The genes are TRBV5-1 and TRBJ1-1; no firm D call. The CDR3 sequence is 14 residues long. Germline-derived CDR1 and CDR2 are SGHRS and YFSETQ. Between the trimmed V and J ends, which lost 0 bases and 5 bases, there was a span of 11 bases.

This clonotype has a handful of counts. This chain links TRBV10-3 with TRBJ2-1, with D maybe TRBD1 (5 bases). This CDR3 is built from 13 residues. V gave up 7 bases and J gave up 6 bases, with 13 bases separating them. CDR1 and CDR2 (germline): ENHRY, SYGVKD. CDR3 DNA sequence: TGTGCCATCACCTTGGACACCCTCAATGAGCAGTTCTTC. Translation: CAITLDTLNEQFF.

The chain couples TRBV30 to TRBJ1-3; D gene uncertain. The CDR3 sequence is 15 residues long. Trimming left V 0 bases short and J 3 bases short, with 12 bases between. The germline V gene encodes CDR1 GTSNPN and CDR2 SVGIG (reference sequence). CDR3 DNA: TGTGCCTGGAGTGTTCGTCGGGAAAGTGGAAACACCATATATTTT. Protein product: CAWSVRRESGNTIYF.

This chain uses TRBV9 with TRBJ2-3, with 11 nucleotides matching TRBD2. Germline V gene lookup returns CDR1 SGDLS and CDR2 YYNGEE. This CDR3 has 17 residues. V lost 3 bases to trimming and J lost 8 bases; unmatched junction nucleotides: 14. The chain's CDR3 is CASSDFGTSGPRRTQYF. The CDR3 DNA reads as TGTGCCAGCAGCGACTTCGGGACTAGCGGTCCCCGCCGTACGCAGTATTTT.

The chain recombines TRBV11-2 with TRBJ1-2; D is possibly TRBD1 (6 bases). The CDR3 consists of 14 residues. CDR1 SGHAT and CDR2 FQNNGV come from the germline V gene. Deletions cut 5 bases from V and 4 bases from J, with 14 bases between. The CDR3: CASSHLTGPYGYTF. The CDR3 region has the DNA TGTGCCAGCAGCCACCTGACAGGCCCCTATGGCTACACCTTC.

Ten or more counts support this clonotype. This chain joins TRBV24-1 and TRBJ2-1; 9 bases fit TRBD2. The V segment lost 4 bases and the J segment 10 bases; nucleotides outside the gene matches: 4. The CDR3 sequence is 13 residues long. Germline assignment: CDR1 KGHDR and CDR2 SFDVKD. The chain's CDR3 is CATSEGLAVEQFF. The CDR3 DNA is TGTGCCACCAGTGAGGGACTAGCAGTGGAGCAGTTCTTC.

In this sample, this clonotype turned up a few times. The gene calls are TRBV2 and TRBJ1-6; the match to TRBD1 covers 7 bases. CDR3 length: 16 residues. The junction had 16 bases not matched to a gene; V was cut back by 8 bases and J by 9 bases. Germline CDR1 reads SNHLY; CDR2 reads FYNNEI. The CDR3 loop is CASARDSMAVGSPLHF. For the CDR3, the DNA is TGTGCCAGCGCCAGGGACAGTATGGCCGTCGGTTCACCCCTCCACTTT. The full variable domain, rest sourced from reference TRBV2 and TRBJ1-6, is EPEVTQTPSHQVTQMGQEVILRCVPISNHLYFYWYRQILGQKVEFLVSFYNNEISEKSEIFDDQFSVERPDGSNFTLKIRSTKLEDSAMYFCASARDSMAVGSPLHFGNGTRLTVT.

This clonotype was found many times. This chain's CDR3 is CASSTHRDRGFEAFF. As DNA, the CDR3 is TGTGCCAGCAGTACACACCGGGACAGGGGGTTTGAAGCTTTCTTT. The rearrangement links TRBV12-3 or TRBV12-4 to TRBJ1-1; 11 nucleotides align to TRBD1. The CDR3 sequence is 15 residues long. V shed 5 bases and J 7 bases; nucleotides not matched to a gene: 9.

The chain uses TRBV5-5 and TRBJ1-2; the D is unclear. The CDR3 is made up of 14 amino acids. Trimming removed 4 bases at V and 3 bases at J, with 13 bases between. Germline V CDR1 and CDR2: SGHKS, YYEKEE (reference sequence). For the CDR3, the DNA is TGTGCCAGCAGCGTGGACGGCGGGCACTATGGCTACACCTTC. As protein: CASSVDGGHYGYTF.

This clonotype occurred many times. This chain uses TRBV20-1 with TRBJ2-1; D call uncertain. The V gene lost 3 bases and the J gene lost 5 bases, with 14 bases spanning the gap. Germline CDR1 reads DFQATT; CDR2 reads SNEGSKA (reference sequence). The CDR3 covers 14 residues. The chain's CDR3 is CSASGRPLNNEQFF. The DNA for the CDR3 is TGCAGTGCTAGTGGTCGGCCTTTGAACAATGAGCAGTTCTTC.

The sample holds a few counts of this clonotype. The gene calls are TRBV7-8 and TRBJ2-1; TRBD1 agrees at 8 bases. In germline, CDR1 is SGHVS, CDR2 FQNEAQ. This CDR3 region has 15 residues. Germline trimming cut 1 base from V and 10 bases from J; bases unmatched to any gene: 9. CDR3 in amino acids: CASSLGQGSAREQFF. The CDR3 coding sequence is TGTGCCAGCAGCTTAGGACAGGGGAGCGCGAGGGAGCAGTTCTTC.

The chain uses TRBV20-1 and TRBJ2-1; no reliable D call. Between the trimmed V and J ends, which lost 4 bases and 0 bases, there was a span of 7 bases. CDR1 is DFQATT, CDR2 SNEGSKA, per germline (reference sequence). The CDR3 has 13 residues. As DNA, the CDR3 is TGCAGTGCTATGGTCCCCTCCTACAATGAGCAGTTCTTC. Protein: CSAMVPSYNEQFF.

This clonotype showed up many times. J is TRBJ1-2 and V is TRBV20-1, with a possible D match to TRBD1 (5 bases). The CDR3 sequence is 13 residues long. Trimming shortened V by 1 base and J by 4 bases, and 10 bases separated the two germline ends. Germline V gives CDR1 DFQATT, CDR2 SNEGSKA (reference sequence). CDR3 nucleotides: TGCAGTGCTAGAGTTGCGGGGCCCTATGGCTACACCTTC. Translated, it gives CSARVAGPYGYTF.

This clonotype came up a few times. The CDR3 sequence: CAWSVLTSRGSYNEQFF. The CDR3 coding sequence is TGTGCCTGGAGTGTACTTACGAGTAGGGGATCCTACAATGAGCAGTTCTTC. The chain joins TRBV30 to TRBJ2-1; D possibly corresponds to TRBD1 (5 bases). Trimming shortened V by 0 bases and J by 1 base, and 16 bases separated the two germline ends. CDR1 and CDR2 from the germline V gene are GTSNPN and SVGIG (reference sequence). This CDR3 is built from 17 residues.